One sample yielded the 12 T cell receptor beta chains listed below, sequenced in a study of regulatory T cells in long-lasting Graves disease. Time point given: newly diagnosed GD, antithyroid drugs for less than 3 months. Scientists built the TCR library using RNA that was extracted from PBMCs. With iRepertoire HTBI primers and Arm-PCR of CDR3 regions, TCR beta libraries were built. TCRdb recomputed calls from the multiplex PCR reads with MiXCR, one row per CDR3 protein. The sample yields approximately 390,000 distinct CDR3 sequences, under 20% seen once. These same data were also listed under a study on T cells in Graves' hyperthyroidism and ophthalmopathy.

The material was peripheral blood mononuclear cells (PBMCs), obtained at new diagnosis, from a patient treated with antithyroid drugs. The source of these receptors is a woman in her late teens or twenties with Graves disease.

This chain's CDR3 is CSAFPGGVDRNQPQHF. As DNA, the CDR3 is TGCAGTGCCTTTCCTGGGGGTGTGGACCGCAATCAGCCCCAGCATTTT. V gene TRBV20-1 combines with J gene TRBJ1-5; maybe TRBD1 (5 bases). Trimming cost V 6 bases and J 2 bases, with 20 bases left between them. Germline V CDR1 and CDR2: DFQATT, SNEGSKA (reference sequence). The CDR3 has 16 residues.

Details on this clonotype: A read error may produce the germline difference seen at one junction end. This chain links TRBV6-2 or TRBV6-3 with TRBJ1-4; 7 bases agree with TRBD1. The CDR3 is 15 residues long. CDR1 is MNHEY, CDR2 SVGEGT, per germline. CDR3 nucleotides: TGTGCCAGCAATTACCAGGGGGCAACTAATGAAAAACTGTTTTTT. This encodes CASNYQGATNEKLFF.

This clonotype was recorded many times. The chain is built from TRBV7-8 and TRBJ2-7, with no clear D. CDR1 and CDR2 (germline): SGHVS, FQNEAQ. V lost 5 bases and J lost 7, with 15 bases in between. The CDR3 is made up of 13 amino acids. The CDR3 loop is CASSLPGFGEQYF. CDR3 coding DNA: TGTGCCAGCAGCCTCCCGGGTTTCGGGGAGCAGTACTTC.

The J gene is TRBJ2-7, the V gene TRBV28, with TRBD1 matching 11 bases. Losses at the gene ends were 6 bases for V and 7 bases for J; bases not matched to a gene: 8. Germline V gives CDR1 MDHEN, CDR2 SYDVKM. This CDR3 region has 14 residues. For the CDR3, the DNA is TGTGCCAGCAGGTGGACAGGGGGCGCGGGGGAGCAGTACTTC. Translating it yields CASRWTGGAGEQYF.

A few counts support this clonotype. CDR3 sequence reads: CASSRIDRGYEQYF. The CDR3 DNA follows: TGCGCCAGCAGCAGAATCGACAGGGGCTACGAGCAGTACTTC. The chain combines TRBV4-1 with TRBJ2-7, with 8 nucleotides matching TRBD1. Germline lookup yields CDR1 MGHRA and CDR2 YSYEKL. The CDR3 is 14 residues long. Trimming at V came to 5 bases and at J to 3 bases, leaving 6 bases not matched to a gene.

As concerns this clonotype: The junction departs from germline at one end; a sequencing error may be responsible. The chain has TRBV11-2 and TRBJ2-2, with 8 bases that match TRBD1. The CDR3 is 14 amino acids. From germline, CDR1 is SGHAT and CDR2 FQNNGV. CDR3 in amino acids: CASSRTGNAGELFF. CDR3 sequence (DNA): TGTGCCAGCAGCCGGACAGGGAACGCCGGGGAGCTGTTTTTT.

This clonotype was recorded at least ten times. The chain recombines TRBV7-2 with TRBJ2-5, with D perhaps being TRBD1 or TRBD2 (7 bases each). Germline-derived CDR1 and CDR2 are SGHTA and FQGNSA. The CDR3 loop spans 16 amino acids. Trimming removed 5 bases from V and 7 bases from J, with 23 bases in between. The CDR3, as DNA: TGTGCCAGCAGCAGCCTCTCTACAGGGGAGGGGGGGACCCAGTACTTC. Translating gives CASSSLSTGEGGTQYF.

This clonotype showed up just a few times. CDR3 sequence reads: CASSRLDSPQETQYF. The CDR3 DNA follows: TGTGCCAGCAGCCGCCTCGACAGTCCCCAAGAGACCCAGTACTTC. The V call is TRBV14, the J call TRBJ2-5; D is perhaps TRBD1 (5 bases). The CDR3 consists of 15 residues. Per germline, CDR1 SGHDN and CDR2 FVKESK. Trimming cost V 4 bases and J 1 base, with 13 bases left between them.

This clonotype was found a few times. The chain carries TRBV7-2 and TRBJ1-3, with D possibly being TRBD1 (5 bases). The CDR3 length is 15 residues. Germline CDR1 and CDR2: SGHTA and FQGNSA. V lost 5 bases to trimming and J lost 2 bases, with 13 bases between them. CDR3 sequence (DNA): TGTGCCAGCAGCCCCCCCGGGGGAACTGGAAACACCATATATTTT. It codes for CASSPPGGTGNTIYF.

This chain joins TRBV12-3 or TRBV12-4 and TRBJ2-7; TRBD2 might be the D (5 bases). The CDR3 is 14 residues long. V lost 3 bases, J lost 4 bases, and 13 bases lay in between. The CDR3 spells CASSFLFEGYEQYF. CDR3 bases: TGTGCCAGCAGTTTTCTTTTCGAGGGTTACGAGCAGTACTTC.

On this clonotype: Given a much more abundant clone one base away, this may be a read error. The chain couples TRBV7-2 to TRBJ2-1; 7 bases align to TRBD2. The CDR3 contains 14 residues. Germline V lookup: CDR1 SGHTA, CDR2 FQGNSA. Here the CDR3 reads CASSYGGSYNEQSF. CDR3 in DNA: TGTGCCAGCAGCTACGGGGGGTCCTACAATGAGCAGTCCTTC.

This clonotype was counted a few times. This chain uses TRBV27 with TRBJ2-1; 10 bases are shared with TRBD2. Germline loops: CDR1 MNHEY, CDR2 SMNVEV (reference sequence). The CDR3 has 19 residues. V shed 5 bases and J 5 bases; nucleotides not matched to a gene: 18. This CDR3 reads CASSPGGPPSGLANNEQFF. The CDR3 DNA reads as TGTGCCAGCAGTCCAGGGGGTCCACCCTCGGGACTAGCGAACAATGAGCAGTTCTTC.